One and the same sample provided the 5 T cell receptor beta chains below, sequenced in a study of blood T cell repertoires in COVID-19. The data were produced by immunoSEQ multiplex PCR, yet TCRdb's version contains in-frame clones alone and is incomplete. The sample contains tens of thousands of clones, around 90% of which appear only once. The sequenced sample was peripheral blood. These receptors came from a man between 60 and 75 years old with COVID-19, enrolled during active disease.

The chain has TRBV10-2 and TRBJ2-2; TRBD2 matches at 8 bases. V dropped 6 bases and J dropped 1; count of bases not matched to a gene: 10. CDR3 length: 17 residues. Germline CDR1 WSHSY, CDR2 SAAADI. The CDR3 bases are TGCGCCAGCAGGACCCTTTACCGGGAGGGGAACACCGGGGAGCTGTTTTTT. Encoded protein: CASRTLYREGNTGELFF.

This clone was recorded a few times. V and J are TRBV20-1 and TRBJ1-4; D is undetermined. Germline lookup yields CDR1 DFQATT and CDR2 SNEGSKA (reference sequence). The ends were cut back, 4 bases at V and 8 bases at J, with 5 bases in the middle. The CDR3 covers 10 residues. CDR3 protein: CSAMGEKLFF. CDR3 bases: TGCAGTGCTATGGGCGAAAAACTGTTTTTT.

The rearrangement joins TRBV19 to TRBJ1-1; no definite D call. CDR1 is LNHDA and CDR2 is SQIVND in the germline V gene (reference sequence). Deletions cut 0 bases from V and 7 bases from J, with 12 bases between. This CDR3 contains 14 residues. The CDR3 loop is CASSIDRQRREAFF. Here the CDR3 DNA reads TGTGCCAGTAGTATAGACCGACAAAGACGTGAAGCTTTCTTT.

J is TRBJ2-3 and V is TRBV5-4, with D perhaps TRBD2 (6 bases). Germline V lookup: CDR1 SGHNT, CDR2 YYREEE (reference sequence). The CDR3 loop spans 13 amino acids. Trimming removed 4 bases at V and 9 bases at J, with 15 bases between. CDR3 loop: CASSTGTQATQYF. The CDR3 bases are TGTGCCAGCAGCACCGGGACTCAGGCCACGCAGTATTTT.

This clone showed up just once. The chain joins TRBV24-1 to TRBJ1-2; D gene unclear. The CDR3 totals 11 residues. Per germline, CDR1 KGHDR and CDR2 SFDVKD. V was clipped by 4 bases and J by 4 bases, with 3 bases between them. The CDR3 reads CATSDFYGYTF. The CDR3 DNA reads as TGTGCCACCAGTGACTTCTATGGCTACACCTTC.